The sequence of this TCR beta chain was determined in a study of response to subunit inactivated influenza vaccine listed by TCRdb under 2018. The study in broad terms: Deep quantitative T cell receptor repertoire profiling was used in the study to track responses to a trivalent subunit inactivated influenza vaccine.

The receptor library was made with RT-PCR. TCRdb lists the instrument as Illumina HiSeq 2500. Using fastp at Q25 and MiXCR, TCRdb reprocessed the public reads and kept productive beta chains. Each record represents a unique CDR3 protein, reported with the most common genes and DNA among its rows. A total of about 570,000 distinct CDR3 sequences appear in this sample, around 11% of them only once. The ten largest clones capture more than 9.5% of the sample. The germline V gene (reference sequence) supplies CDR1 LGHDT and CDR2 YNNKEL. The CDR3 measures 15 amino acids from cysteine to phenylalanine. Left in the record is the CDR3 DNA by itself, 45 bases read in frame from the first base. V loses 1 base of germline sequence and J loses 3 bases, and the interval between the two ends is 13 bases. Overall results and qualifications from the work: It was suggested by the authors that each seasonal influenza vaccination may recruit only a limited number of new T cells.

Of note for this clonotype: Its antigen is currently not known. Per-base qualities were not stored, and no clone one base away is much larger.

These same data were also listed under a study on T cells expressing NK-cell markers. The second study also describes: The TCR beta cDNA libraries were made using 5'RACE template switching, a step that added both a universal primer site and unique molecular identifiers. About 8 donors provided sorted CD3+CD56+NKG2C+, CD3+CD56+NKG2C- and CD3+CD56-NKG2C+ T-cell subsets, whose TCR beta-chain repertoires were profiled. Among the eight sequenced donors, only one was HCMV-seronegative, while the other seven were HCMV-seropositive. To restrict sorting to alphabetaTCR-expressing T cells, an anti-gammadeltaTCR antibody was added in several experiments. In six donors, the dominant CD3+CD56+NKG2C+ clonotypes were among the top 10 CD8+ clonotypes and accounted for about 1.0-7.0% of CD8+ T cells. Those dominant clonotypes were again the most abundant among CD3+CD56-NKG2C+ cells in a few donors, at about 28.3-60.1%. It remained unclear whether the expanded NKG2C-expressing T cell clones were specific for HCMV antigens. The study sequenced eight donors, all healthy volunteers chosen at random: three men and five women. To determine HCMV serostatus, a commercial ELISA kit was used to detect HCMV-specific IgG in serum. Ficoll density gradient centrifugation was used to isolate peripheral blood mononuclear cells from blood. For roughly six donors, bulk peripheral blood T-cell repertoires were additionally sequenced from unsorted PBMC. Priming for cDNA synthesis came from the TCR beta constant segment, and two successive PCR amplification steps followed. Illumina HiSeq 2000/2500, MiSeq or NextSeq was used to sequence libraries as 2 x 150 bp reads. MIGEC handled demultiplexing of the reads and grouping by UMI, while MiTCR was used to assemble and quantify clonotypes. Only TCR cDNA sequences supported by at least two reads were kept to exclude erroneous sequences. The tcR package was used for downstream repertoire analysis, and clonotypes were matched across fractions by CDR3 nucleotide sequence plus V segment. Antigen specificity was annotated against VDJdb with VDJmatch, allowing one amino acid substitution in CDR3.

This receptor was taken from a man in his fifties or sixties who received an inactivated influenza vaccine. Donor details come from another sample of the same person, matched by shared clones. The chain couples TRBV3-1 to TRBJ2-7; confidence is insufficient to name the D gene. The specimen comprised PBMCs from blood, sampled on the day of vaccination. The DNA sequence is TGTGCCAGCAGCCAAGGGTGGGTATCCGACTACGAGCAGTACTTC. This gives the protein CASSQGWVSDYEQYF.